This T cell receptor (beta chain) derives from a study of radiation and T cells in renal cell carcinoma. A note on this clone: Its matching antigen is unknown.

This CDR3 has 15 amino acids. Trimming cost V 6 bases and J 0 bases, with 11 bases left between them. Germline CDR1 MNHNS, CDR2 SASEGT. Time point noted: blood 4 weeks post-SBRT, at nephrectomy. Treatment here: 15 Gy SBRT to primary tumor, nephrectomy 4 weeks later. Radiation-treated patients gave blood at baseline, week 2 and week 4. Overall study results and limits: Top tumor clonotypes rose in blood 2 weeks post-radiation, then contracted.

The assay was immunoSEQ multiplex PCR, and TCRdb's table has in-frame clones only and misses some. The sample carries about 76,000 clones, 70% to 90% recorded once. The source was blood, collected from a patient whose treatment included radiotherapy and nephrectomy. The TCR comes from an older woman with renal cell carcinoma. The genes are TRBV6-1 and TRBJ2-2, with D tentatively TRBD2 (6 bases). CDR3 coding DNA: TGTGCCAGCAGAGCCGGGACTGCGAACACCGGGGAGCTGTTTTTT. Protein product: CASRAGTANTGELFF.